This T cell receptor beta chain appears in the sequencing data of a study of long-term antiretroviral therapy in people with HIV. Study-level background: The immediate-ART recommendation dates to 2015, and the earliest samples predate it by about a decade.

Researchers ran immunoSEQ v3.0 at survey level. Some clones are missing from TCRdb's copy, which holds only in-frame ones; the method was immunoSEQ multiplex PCR. The sample has tens of thousands of clones, around 84% seen once. Study-level points and caveats: Viral resistance, ART adherence and therapy changes all lacked available data. The study found narrower CDR3 length ranges in HIV repertoires than in controls. Clones showing expansion before ART dominated the repertoire at all time points.

As for this clone: The antigen remains undetermined.

The TCR originated in a woman in her 30s with HIV. Sequencing was performed on unsorted PBMCs, taken 0.8 years after starting antiretroviral therapy.

The CDR3 DNA sequence: TGTGCCAGCAGCCAAGATCTGGGCCGAGCGACCGATACGCAGTATTTT. This translates into CASSQDLGRATDTQYF. The rearrangement links TRBV4-2 to TRBJ2-3; D gene ambiguous. CDR1 and CDR2 (germline): LGHNA, YNFKEQ. This CDR3 contains 16 residues. V was trimmed by 0 bases and J by 6 bases, leaving 16 bases between them.